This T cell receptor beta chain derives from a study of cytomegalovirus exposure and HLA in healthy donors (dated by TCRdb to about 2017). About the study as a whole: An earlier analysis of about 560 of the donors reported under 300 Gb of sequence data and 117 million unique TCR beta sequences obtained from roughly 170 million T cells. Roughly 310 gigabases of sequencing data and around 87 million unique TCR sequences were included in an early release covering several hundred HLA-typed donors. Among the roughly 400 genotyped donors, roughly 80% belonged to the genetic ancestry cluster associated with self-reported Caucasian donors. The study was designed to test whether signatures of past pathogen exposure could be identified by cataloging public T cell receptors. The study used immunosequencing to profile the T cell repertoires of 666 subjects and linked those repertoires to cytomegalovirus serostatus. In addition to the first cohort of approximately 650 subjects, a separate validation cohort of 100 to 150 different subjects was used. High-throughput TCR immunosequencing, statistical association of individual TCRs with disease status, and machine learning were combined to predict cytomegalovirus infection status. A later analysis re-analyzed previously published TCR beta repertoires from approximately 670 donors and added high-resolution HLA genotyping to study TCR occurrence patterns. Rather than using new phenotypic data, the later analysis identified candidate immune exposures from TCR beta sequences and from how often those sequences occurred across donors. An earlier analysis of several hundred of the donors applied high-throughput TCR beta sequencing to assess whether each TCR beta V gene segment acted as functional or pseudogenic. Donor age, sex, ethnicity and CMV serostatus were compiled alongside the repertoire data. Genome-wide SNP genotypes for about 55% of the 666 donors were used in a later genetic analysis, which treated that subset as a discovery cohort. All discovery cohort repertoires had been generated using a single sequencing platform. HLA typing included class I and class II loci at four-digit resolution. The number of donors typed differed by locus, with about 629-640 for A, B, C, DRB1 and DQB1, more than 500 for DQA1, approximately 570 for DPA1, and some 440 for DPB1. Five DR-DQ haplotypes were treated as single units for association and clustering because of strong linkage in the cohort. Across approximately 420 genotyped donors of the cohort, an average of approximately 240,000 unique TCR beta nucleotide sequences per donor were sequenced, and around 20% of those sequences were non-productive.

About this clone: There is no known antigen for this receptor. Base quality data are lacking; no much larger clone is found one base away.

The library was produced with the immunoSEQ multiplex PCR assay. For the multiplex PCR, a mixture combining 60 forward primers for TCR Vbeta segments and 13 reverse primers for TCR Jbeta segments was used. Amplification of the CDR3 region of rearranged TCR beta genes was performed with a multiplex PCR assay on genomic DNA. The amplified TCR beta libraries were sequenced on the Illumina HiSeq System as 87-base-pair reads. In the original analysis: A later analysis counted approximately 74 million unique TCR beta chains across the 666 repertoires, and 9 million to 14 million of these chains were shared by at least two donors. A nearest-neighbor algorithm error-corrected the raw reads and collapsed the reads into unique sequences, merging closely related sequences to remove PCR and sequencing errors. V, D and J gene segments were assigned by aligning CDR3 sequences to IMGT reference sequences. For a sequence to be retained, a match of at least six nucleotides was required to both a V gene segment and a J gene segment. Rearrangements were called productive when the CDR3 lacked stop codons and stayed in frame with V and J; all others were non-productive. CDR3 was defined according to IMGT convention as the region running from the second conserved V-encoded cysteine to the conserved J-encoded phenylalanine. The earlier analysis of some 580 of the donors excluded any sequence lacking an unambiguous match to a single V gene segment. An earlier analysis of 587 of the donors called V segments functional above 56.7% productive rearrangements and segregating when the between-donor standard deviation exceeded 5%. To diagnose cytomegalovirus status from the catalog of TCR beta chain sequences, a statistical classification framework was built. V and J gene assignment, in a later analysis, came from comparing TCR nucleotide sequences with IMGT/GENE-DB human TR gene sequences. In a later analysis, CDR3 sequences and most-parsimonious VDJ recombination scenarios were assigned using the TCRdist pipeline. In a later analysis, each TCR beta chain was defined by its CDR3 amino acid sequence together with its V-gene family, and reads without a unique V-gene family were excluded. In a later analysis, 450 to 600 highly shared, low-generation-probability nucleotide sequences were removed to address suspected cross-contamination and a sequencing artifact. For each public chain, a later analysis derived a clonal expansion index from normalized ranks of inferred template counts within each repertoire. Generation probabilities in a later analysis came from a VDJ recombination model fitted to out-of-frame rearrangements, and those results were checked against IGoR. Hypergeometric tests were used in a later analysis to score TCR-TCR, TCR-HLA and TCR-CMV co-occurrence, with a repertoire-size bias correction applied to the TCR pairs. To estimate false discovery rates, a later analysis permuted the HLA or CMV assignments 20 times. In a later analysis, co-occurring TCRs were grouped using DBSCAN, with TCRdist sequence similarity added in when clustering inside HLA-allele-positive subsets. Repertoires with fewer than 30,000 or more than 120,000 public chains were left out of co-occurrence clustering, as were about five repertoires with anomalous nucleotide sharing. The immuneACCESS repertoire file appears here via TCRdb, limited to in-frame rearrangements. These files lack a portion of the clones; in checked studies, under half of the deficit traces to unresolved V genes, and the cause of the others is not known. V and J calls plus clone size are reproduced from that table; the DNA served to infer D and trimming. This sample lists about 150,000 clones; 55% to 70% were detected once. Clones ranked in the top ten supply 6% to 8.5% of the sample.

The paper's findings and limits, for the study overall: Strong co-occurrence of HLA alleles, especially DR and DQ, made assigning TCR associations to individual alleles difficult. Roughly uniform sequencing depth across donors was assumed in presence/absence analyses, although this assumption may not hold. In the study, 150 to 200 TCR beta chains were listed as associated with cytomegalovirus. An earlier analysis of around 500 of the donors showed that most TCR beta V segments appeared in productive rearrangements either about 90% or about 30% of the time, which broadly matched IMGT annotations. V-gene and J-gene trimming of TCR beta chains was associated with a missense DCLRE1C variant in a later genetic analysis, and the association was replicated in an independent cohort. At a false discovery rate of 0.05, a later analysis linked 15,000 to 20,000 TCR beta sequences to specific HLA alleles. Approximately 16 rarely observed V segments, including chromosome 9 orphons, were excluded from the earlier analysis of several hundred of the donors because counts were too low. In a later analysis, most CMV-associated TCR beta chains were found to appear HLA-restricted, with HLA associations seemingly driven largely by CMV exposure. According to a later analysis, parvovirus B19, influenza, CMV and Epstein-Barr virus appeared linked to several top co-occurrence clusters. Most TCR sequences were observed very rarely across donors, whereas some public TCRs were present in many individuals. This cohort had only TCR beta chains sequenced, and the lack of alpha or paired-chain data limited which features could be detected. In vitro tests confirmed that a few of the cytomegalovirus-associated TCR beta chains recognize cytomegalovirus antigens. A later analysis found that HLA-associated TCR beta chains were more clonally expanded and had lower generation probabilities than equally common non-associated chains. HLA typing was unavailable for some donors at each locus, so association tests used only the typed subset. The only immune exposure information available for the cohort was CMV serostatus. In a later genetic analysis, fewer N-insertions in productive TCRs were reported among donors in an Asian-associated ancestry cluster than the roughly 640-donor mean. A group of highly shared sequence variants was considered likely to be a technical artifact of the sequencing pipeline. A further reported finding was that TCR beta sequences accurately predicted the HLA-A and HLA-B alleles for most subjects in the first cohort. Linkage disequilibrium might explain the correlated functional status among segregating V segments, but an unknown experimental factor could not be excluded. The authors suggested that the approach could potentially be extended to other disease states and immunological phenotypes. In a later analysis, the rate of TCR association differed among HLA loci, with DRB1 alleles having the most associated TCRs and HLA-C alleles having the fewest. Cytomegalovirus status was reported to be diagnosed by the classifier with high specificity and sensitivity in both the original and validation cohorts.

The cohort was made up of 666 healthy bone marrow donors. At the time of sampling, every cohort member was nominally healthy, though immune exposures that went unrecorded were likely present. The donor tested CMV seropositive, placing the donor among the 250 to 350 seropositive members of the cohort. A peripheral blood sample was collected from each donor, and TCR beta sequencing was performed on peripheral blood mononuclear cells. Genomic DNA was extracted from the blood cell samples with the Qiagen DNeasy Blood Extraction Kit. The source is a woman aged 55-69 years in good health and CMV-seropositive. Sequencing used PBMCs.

CDR3 loop: CASSVGTTNYEQYF. The DNA sequence reads TGTGCCAGCAGCGTGGGGACTACAAACTACGAGCAGTACTTC. The rearrangement joined TRBV9 to TRBJ2-5; the junction holds 7 bases that match TRBD2. The DNA end is more similar to TRBJ2-7, so the J call may be wrong. From the cysteine up to the phenylalanine, the CDR3 has a length of 14 residues. This entry keeps only the CDR3 DNA: 42 bases, framed from base 1. CDR1 is given as SGDLS and CDR2 as YYNGEE, both from the germline V gene.